The entry below gives a single T cell receptor (beta chain) sequence along with its context. Its target is not known. Assay used: immunoSEQ multiplex PCR; TCRdb lists only in-frame clones, some missing. The repertoire has 45,000 to 60,000 clones, less than 85% of them found once; the top ten carry 6.5% to 9%. The sample is drawn from a study of vaccination effects on CD4 cells after COVID-19. Study-wide background: Before sequencing, viral peptide pools were used by the ViraFEST assay to expand antigen-specific CD4+ T cells. The post-vaccine samples were taken, at the median, 72 days after the second dose.

The V gene's germline CDR1 is SGHRS and CDR2 YFSETQ. Trimming removed 2 bases from V and 5 bases from J, with 13 bases in between. The CDR3 length is 15 residues. Researchers isolated CD4+ T cells once roughly ten days of culture had elapsed. Each person got two doses of an mRNA SARS-CoV-2 vaccine, BNT162b2 or mRNA-1273. Absence of prior SARS-CoV-2 infection characterized the vaccine recipients, who showed negative nucleocapsid antibodies. Half the medium was swapped for IL-2 medium on days 3 and 7. The chain uses TRBV5-1 and TRBJ2-2; D unresolved. The receptor's source is a human donor who received a COVID-19 vaccine. The material was CD4+ T cells from PBMCs cultured without peptide, obtained after COVID-19 vaccination. The CDR3 nucleotides are TGCGCCAGCAGCTTCTTCGGCTCCGGGACCGGGGAGCTGTTTTTT. Translating gives CASSFFGSGTGELFF.